These T cell receptor beta chains were read from a single sample in a study of shared clonotypes between healthy human individuals. Some clones are missing from TCRdb's copy, which holds only in-frame ones; the method was immunoSEQ multiplex PCR. The table shows about 2,500,000 clones, with about 92% occurring only once. Sequences were obtained from naive CD4+ T cells sorted from blood. Receptors originate from a young man in good health. The conserved cysteine and the conserved F or W are not part of the CDR3 here. Clone size is given for some rows only: seen once, a few or many times, or a class if the clone is expanded.

clone_size: NA; v_call: TRBV19; j_call: TRBJ2-3; cdr3_aa: ASSIRSGRAHGPDTQY
clone_size: NA; v_call: TRBV6-5; j_call: TRBJ1-1; cdr3_aa: ASSYSYYRVNTEAF
clone_size: NA; v_call: TRBV11-2; j_call: TRBJ1-4; cdr3_aa: ASSIRTGPIEKLF
clone_size: NA; v_call: TRBV6-5; j_call: TRBJ1-4; cdr3_aa: ASSYSTGEKLF
clone_size: NA; v_call: TRBV25-1; j_call: TRBJ1-2; cdr3_aa: ASSELKGYT
clone_size: NA; v_call: TRBV9; j_call: TRBJ1-6; cdr3_aa: ASSPQTGSYNSPLH
clone_size: NA; v_call: TRBV9; j_call: TRBJ1-3; cdr3_aa: ASSVEVRYNDRNTIY
clone_size: NA; v_call: TRBV30; j_call: TRBJ2-7; cdr3_aa: AWSVSWELSVGEQY
clone_size: NA; v_call: TRBV6-1; j_call: TRBJ2-7; cdr3_aa: ASSERDSSYEQY
clone_size: NA; v_call: TRBV11-1; j_call: TRBJ2-5; cdr3_aa: ASSLGLAGGLKETQY
clone_size: NA; v_call: TRBV10-3; j_call: TRBJ1-3; cdr3_aa: ATGMAGNTIY
clone_size: NA; v_call: TRBV5-1; j_call: TRBJ1-3; cdr3_aa: ASSLQALSGNTIY
clone_size: NA; v_call: TRBV10-1; j_call: TRBJ2-7; cdr3_aa: ASSERRDGGVQY
clone_size: NA; v_call: TRBV2; j_call: TRBJ1-4; cdr3_aa: ASSKGQGATTNEKLF
clone_size: NA; v_call: TRBV10-2; j_call: TRBJ2-7; cdr3_aa: ASSGIFYEQY
clone_size: NA; v_call: TRBV18; j_call: TRBJ2-1; cdr3_aa: ASSRGTGIYNEQF
clone_size: NA; v_call: TRBV5-4; j_call: TRBJ1-2; cdr3_aa: ASSLGQAETTGT
clone_size: NA; v_call: TRBV30; j_call: TRBJ2-2; cdr3_aa: AWSTSTPGELF
clone_size: few; v_call: TRBV4-1; j_call: TRBJ1-1; cdr3_aa: ASTHTGRTEAF
clone_size: NA; v_call: TRBV9; j_call: TRBJ1-6; cdr3_aa: ASSVAGVNSPLH
clone_size: NA; v_call: TRBV7-3; j_call: TRBJ2-6; cdr3_aa: ASSSLASGANVLT
clone_size: NA; v_call: TRBV6-1; j_call: TRBJ2-7; cdr3_aa: ASGFSLAGVYEQY
clone_size: NA; v_call: TRBV10-2; j_call: TRBJ1-3; cdr3_aa: ASSEQGGNTIY
clone_size: NA; v_call: TRBV5-1; j_call: TRBJ1-6; cdr3_aa: ASSLQPGQAEGPLH
clone_size: NA; v_call: TRBV30; j_call: NA; cdr3_aa: AWRRLAGGTSYEQY
clone_size: NA; v_call: TRBV25-1; j_call: TRBJ1-2; cdr3_aa: ASSELSSGQNYGYT
clone_size: NA; v_call: TRBV10-2; j_call: TRBJ1-2; cdr3_aa: ASSLQGNYGYT
clone_size: NA; v_call: TRBV11-2; j_call: TRBJ2-3; cdr3_aa: ASSGGELYTDTQY
clone_size: NA; v_call: TRBV6-6; j_call: TRBJ1-6; cdr3_aa: ASSYQGRGDSPLH
clone_size: NA; v_call: TRBV12-5; j_call: TRBJ1-3; cdr3_aa: ASGLSGSGNTIY
clone_size: NA; v_call: TRBV9; j_call: TRBJ2-1; cdr3_aa: ASSVATSGYNEQF
clone_size: NA; v_call: TRBV6-6; j_call: TRBJ1-6; cdr3_aa: ASSFGDYDSPLH
clone_size: NA; v_call: TRBV28; j_call: TRBJ1-2; cdr3_aa: ASSLRWDYGYT
clone_size: NA; v_call: TRBV19; j_call: TRBJ2-1; cdr3_aa: ASSISSYNEQF
clone_size: once; v_call: TRBV6-5; j_call: TRBJ2-7; cdr3_aa: ASSARAGGHYEQY